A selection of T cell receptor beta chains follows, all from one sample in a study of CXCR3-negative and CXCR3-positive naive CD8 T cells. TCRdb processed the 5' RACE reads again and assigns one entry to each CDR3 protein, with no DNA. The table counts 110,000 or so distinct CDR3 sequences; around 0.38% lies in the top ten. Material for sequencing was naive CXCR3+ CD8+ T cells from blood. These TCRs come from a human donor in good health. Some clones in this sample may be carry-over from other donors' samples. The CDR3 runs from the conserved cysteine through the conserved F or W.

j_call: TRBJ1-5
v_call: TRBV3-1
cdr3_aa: CASSPKPTDYQPQHF

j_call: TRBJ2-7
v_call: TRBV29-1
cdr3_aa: CSVARESEQYF

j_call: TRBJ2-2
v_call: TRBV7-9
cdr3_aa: CASRASGTNTGELFF

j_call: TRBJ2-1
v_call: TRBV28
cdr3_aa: CASSPGRTTYNNEQFF

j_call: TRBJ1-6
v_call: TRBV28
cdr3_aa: CASSLHPGQGRNSPLHF

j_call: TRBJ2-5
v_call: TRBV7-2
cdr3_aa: CASSSFGGVKTQYF

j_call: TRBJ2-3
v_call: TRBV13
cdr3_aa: CASSLGAGFYTDTQYF

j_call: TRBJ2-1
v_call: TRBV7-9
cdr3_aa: CASSLVPASYNEQFF

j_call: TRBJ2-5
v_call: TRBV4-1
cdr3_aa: CASSQDRTQETQYF

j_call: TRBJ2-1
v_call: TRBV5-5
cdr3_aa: CASSPGGAGDEQFF

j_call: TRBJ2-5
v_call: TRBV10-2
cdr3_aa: CASTPDGDQETQYF

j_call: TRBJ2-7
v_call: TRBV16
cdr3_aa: CASSQGTGDAYEQYF

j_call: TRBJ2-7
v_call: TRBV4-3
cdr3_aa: CASSPAGLSGEQYF

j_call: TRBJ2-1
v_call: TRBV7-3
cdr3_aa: CASSLEGLEQFF

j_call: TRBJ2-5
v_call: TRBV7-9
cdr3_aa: CASSFPDQETQYF

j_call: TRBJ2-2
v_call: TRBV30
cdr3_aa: CAWSVEGQDTGELFF

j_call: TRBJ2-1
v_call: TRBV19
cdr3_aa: CASTVAGSSYNEQFF